The clone carrying this T cell receptor (beta chain) was seen many times. The data were obtained in a study of T cells after yellow fever vaccination. TCRdb used MiXCR to reprocess the 5' RACE reads, holding one entry per CDR3 protein. This sample has fewer than 400,000 distinct CDR3 sequences, with 6.2% found just once. CDR3 length equals 13 residues. V dropped 2 bases and J dropped 6 bases, with 11 bases sitting between them. Germline values: CDR1 SQVTM, CDR2 ANQGSEA. The sample was PBMCs, taken 5 days after the yellow fever booster vaccination. This TCR was sampled from a man younger than 40 who received the YFV17D yellow fever vaccine. This chain connects TRBV29-1 to TRBJ2-1; D call uncertain. CDR3 sequence reads: CSVERLHSNEQFF. The CDR3 DNA reads as TGCAGCGTTGAAAGGCTTCATTCCAATGAGCAGTTCTTC.